This T cell receptor (beta chain) was observed in a study of blood T cell repertoires in COVID-19. Germline values: CDR1 MDHEN, CDR2 SYDVKM. The CDR3 runs 16 residues. The germline V and J ends were trimmed by 5 bases and 1 base, with 15 bases remaining between them. Produced via immunoSEQ multiplex PCR; TCRdb's table is partial and in-frame only. This table holds fewer than 70,000 clones, 90% found once. The chain couples TRBV28 to TRBJ2-1; weak D call: TRBD1 (6 bases). The sequenced sample consisted of peripheral blood. The sequence derives from a woman at least 80 years old with active COVID-19. CDR3: CASSGAYRASYNEQFF. The DNA of the CDR3 is TGTGCCAGCAGTGGCGCGTACAGGGCTTCCTACAATGAGCAGTTCTTC. Supplemented by reference TRBV28 and TRBJ2-1, the full variable domain reads DVKVTQSSRYLVKRTGEKVFLECVQDMDHENMFWYRQDPGLGLRLIYFSYDVKMKEKGDIPEGYSVSREKKERFSLILESASTNQTSMYLCASSGAYRASYNEQFFGPGTRLTVL.